The 29 T cell receptor beta chains below were found in one sample sequenced in a study of T cells in Graves' hyperthyroidism and ophthalmopathy. The investigators amplified TCR beta CDR3 regions from RNA transcripts. A set of HTBI primers served as the primers for a first-round RT-PCR of the TCR CDR3. Each CDR3 protein is one row after TCRdb ran MiXCR on the multiplex PCR reads. The table records some 300,000 distinct CDR3 sequences, approximately 12% of them present only once. Sequences were obtained from blood. The receptor set was obtained from a woman aged 25-40 years with Graves' hyperthyroidism that later progressed to Graves' ophthalmopathy.

This clonotype occurred many times. The chain uses TRBV6-1 and TRBJ2-7; 9 bases are shared with TRBD2. J was trimmed by 6 bases and V by 7 bases; bases with no gene match: 13. The length of the CDR3 is 15 residues. Germline V gene sequence: CDR1 MNHNS, CDR2 SASEGT. The chain's CDR3 is CASKASGNLHSEQYF. The DNA of the CDR3 is TGTGCCAGCAAGGCTAGCGGGAATCTTCATTCCGAGCAGTACTTC.

The V gene is TRBV28, the J gene TRBJ2-1, with TRBD2 matching 13 bases. The germline CDR1 and CDR2 sequences are MDHEN and SYDVKM. The CDR3 spans 17 residues. The V segment lost 4 bases and the J segment 9 bases; nucleotides outside the gene matches: 12. CDR3 protein: CASSSPVLAGGRGEQFF. CDR3 DNA sequence: TGTGCCAGCAGTTCGCCAGTACTAGCGGGAGGGCGGGGTGAGCAGTTCTTC.

This clonotype was found a few times. A much more abundant neighbour one base away suggests this may be a read error. The chain uses TRBV20-1 and TRBJ1-1, with D hard to call. CDR1 DFQATT and CDR2 SNEGSKA come from the germline V gene (reference sequence). The CDR3 extends over 12 amino acids. CDR3 DNA: TGCAGTGCCAGACCTTGGGCCACTGAAGCTTCCTTT. Protein: CSARPWATEASF.

Only a few counts were recorded for this clonotype. The V and J genes are TRBV28 and TRBJ1-3, with D perhaps TRBD1 (5 bases). Looked up from germline, CDR1 is MDHEN and CDR2 is SYDVKM. This CDR3 contains 16 residues. The germline V and J ends were trimmed by 7 bases and 5 bases, with 21 bases remaining between them. This chain's CDR3 is CASTMEGFSTRNTIYF. The DNA of the CDR3 is TGTGCCAGCACCATGGAGGGGTTTAGTACTCGAAACACCATATATTTT. The whole variable domain, filled in from reference TRBV28 and TRBJ1-3, reads DVKVTQSSRYLVKRTGEKVFLECVQDMDHENMFWYRQDPGLGLRLIYFSYDVKMKEKGDIPEGYSVSREKKERFSLILESASTNQTSMYLCASTMEGFSTRNTIYFGEGSWLTVV.

The sample holds many counts of this clonotype. The chain employs TRBV9 and TRBJ1-4; D uncertain. The CDR3 totals 13 residues. With 2 bases removed from V and 5 bases from J, the gap between germline ends came to 7 bases. Germline V gives CDR1 SGDLS, CDR2 YYNGEE. CDR3 bases: TGTGCCAGCAGCGTGGGATTGAATGAAAAACTGTTTTTT. Translating it yields CASSVGLNEKLFF.

This clonotype has a count of ten or more. The J gene is TRBJ2-2, the V gene TRBV12-3 or TRBV12-4, with TRBD2 matching 10 bases. The CDR3 is 15 amino acids. V was clipped by 5 bases and J by 7 bases; unmatched bases: 7. CDR3 DNA sequence: TGTGCCAGCAGTGAGCGGGAGGGCCCCATCGGGGAGCTGTTTTTT. Translation: CASSEREGPIGELFF.

This clonotype was picked up many times. This sequence joins TRBV18 and TRBJ1-1; no reliable D call. Germline V gene sequence: CDR1 KGHSH, CDR2 LQKENI. V lost 6 bases and J lost 10, with 6 bases in between. CDR3 length: 9 residues. CDR3 amino acids: CASSPGAFF. DNA for the CDR3: TGTGCCAGCTCTCCAGGAGCTTTCTTT.

Ten or more counts support this clonotype. J is TRBJ1-1 and V is TRBV30; D possibly corresponds to TRBD1 (5 bases). V gave up 3 bases and J gave up 7 bases, with 12 bases separating them. The CDR3 sequence is 12 residues long. Germline CDR1 GTSNPN, CDR2 SVGIG (reference sequence). The CDR3, as DNA: TGTGCCTGGAGGGGCGGGGCGGTTGAAGCTTTCTTT. It is translated as CAWRGGAVEAFF.

J is TRBJ1-3 and V is TRBV4-3; tentatively, D is TRBD1 (6 bases). CDR1 and CDR2 (germline): LGHNA, YSLEER. Trimming left V 0 bases short and J 4 bases short, with 13 bases between. The CDR3 totals 16 residues. CDR3: CASSQESSGGGNTIYF. The CDR3 coding sequence is TGCGCCAGCAGCCAAGAGTCATCCGGGGGCGGAAACACCATATATTTT.

The J gene is TRBJ2-1, the V gene TRBV29-1; D is perhaps TRBD2 (6 bases). The germline V gene encodes CDR1 SQVTM and CDR2 ANQGSEA. This CDR3 region has 19 residues. Trimming stripped 0 bases from V and 0 bases from J, with 21 bases between. The CDR3: CSVEDLGRQLLSSYNEQFF. The CDR3 DNA is TGCAGCGTTGAAGATCTTGGGAGGCAGTTACTTAGCTCCTACAATGAGCAGTTCTTC.

This chain joins TRBV25-1 and TRBJ1-1; perhaps TRBD1 as D (5 bases). Germline V lookup: CDR1 MGHDK, CDR2 SYGVNS. Between the trimmed V and J ends, which lost 9 bases and 0 bases, there was a span of 11 bases. This CDR3 spans 13 amino acids. CDR3 DNA: TGTGCCAGGGGGCGGGGCCTGAACACTGAAGCTTTCTTT. This gives the protein CARGRGLNTEAFF.

This clonotype was seen many times. V is TRBV30 and J is TRBJ2-2; possibly TRBD2 for D (5 bases). The germline V gene has CDR1 GTSNPN and CDR2 SVGIG (reference sequence). The CDR3 is made up of 14 amino acids. Trimming pared 4 bases from V and 6 bases from J, leaving 15 bases between. CDR3 amino acids: CAWMRGLEAGELFF. Here the CDR3 DNA reads TGTGCCTGGATGCGTGGACTGGAGGCCGGGGAGCTGTTTTTT.

This clonotype was counted a few times. The J gene is TRBJ1-6, the V gene TRBV4-3; D ambiguous. This CDR3 contains 16 residues. Germline-derived CDR1 and CDR2 are LGHNA and YSLEER. V lost 0 bases and J lost 7, with 13 bases in between. The CDR3 DNA follows: TGCGCCAGCAGCCAAGATCACGTCGGCTTAAATTCACCCCTCCACTTT. Its protein product is CASSQDHVGLNSPLHF.

This clonotype was recorded at least ten times. The chain carries TRBV7-3 and TRBJ2-1; perhaps TRBD2 as D (6 bases). CDR3 length equals 14 residues. Germline values: CDR1 SGHTA, CDR2 FQGTGA. Trimming left V 5 bases short and J 6 bases short, with 14 bases between. CDR3: CASSTGLESNEQFF. The CDR3 coding sequence is TGTGCCAGCAGCACGGGACTGGAATCCAATGAGCAGTTCTTC.

This clonotype showed up just a few times. The gene calls are TRBV9 and TRBJ1-4; D is perhaps TRBD1 (5 bases). Per germline, CDR1 SGDLS and CDR2 YYNGEE. The V end was cut by 4 bases, the J end by 6 bases, with 10 bases between. The CDR3 consists of 13 residues. The CDR3: CASSLATDEKLFF. CDR3 sequence (DNA): TGTGCCAGCAGCCTCGCGACAGATGAAAAACTGTTTTTT.

This clonotype has just a few counts. The V call is TRBV6-5, the J call TRBJ2-2; D call uncertain. V was cut by 4 bases and J by 2 bases, with 14 bases left in between. This CDR3 is built from 16 residues. Germline V gives CDR1 MNHEY, CDR2 SVGAGI. CDR3 sequence (DNA): TGTGCCAGCAGTTTCGCCGTGGCGGATAACACCGGGGAGCTGTTTTTT. Amino acid sequence: CASSFAVADNTGELFF.

This clonotype was counted at least ten times. J is TRBJ2-3 and V is TRBV7-8; 12 nucleotides agree with TRBD2. Looked up from germline, CDR1 is SGHVS and CDR2 is FQNEAQ. The length of the CDR3 is 16 residues. The J segment lost 6 bases and the V segment lost 6 bases, leaving 10 bases of the junction unmatched. The CDR3 protein is CASRHTRLAGEDTQYF. CDR3 nucleotide sequence: TGTGCCAGCAGACATACGCGACTAGCGGGAGAGGATACGCAGTATTTT.

This clonotype occurred many times. The genes are TRBV3-2 and TRBJ2-3; TRBD2 reflects the table's D call only, with no check against the DNA. TRBV3-2 is a listed pseudogene. This CDR3 spans 18 amino acids. The CDR3 protein is CASSQDPLAGGSTDTQYF. CDR3 sequence (DNA): TGTGCCAGCAGCCAAGATCCCCTAGCGGGAGGGAGCACAGATACGCAGTATTTT.

The V and J genes are TRBV4-1 and TRBJ2-3, with 14 bases fitting TRBD2. Per germline, CDR1 MGHRA and CDR2 YSYEKL. This CDR3 has 17 amino acids. J gave up 6 bases and V 1 base, and 6 bases lay outside the gene matches. CDR3 coding DNA: TGCGCCAGCAGCCAAGGGAGACTAGCGGGAGGGCCGGATACGCAGTATTTT. As protein: CASSQGRLAGGPDTQYF.

V usage is TRBV4-1 and J usage is TRBJ1-4; D remains unclear. The V end lost 0 bases, the J end lost 7 bases, and 9 bases lay between the germline ends. The germline V gene has CDR1 MGHRA and CDR2 YSYEKL. The CDR3 covers 14 residues. CDR3 coding DNA: TGCGCCAGCAGCCAAGACGACGGTATTGAAAAACTGTTTTTT. Translation gives CASSQDDGIEKLFF.

This clonotype showed up many times. The rearrangement uses TRBV7-2 and TRBJ2-1, with D possibly TRBD2 on 5 matching bases. The CDR3 consists of 15 residues. The germline gives CDR1 SGHTA, CDR2 FQGNSA. V shed 5 bases and J shed 2 bases, with 13 bases lying between them. This chain's CDR3 is CASSPHGDTYNEQFF. CDR3 bases: TGTGCCAGCAGCCCCCACGGGGATACCTACAATGAGCAGTTCTTC.

The genes are TRBV5-4 and TRBJ2-1, with D possibly matching TRBD2 (5 bases). Germline assignment: CDR1 SGHNT and CDR2 YYREEE (reference sequence). V lost 4 bases, J lost 1 base, and 12 bases lay in between. The CDR3 consists of 15 residues. This chain's CDR3 is CASSRRGSSYNEQFF. CDR3 nucleotides: TGTGCCAGCAGCAGAAGAGGGAGTTCCTACAATGAGCAGTTCTTC.

This clonotype was detected only a few times. One base away lies a much larger clone, so this may be a sequencing read error. The chain is built from TRBV20-1 and TRBJ2-1; D possibly corresponds to TRBD2 (6 bases). Trimming removed 2 bases at V and 4 bases at J, with 12 bases between. The length of the CDR3 is 14 residues. CDR1 is DFQATT and CDR2 is SNEGSKA in the germline V gene (reference sequence). This CDR3 reads CSARLRLAYNEQFF. In DNA, the CDR3 is TGCAGTGCTAGACTGAGGCTAGCGTACAATGAGCAGTTCTTC.

The sample holds many counts of this clonotype. This chain uses TRBV28 with TRBJ2-3, with TRBD2 as a possible D gene (5 bases). The length of the CDR3 is 15 residues. V was clipped by 6 bases and J by 6 bases, with 19 bases between them. Germline V gene sequence: CDR1 MDHEN, CDR2 SYDVKM. Here the CDR3 DNA reads TGTGCCAGCAGCCCAGACTTAGCGAGAGGGGATACGCAGTATTTT. This translates into CASSPDLARGDTQYF. The full variable domain, in which reference TRBV28 and TRBJ2-3 provide the parts outside the CDR3, is DVKVTQSSRYLVKRTGEKVFLECVQDMDHENMFWYRQDPGLGLRLIYFSYDVKMKEKGDIPEGYSVSREKKERFSLILESASTNQTSMYLCASSPDLARGDTQYFGPGTRLTVL.

This clonotype was recorded many times. The CDR3 coding sequence is TGTGCCAGCAGCCCTCGGTACGGCGGGAGTAGTCACGAGCAGTTCTTC. This encodes CASSPRYGGSSHEQFF. The chain carries TRBV7-9 and TRBJ2-1, with TRBD2 matching 7 bases. Germline CDR1 and CDR2: SEHNR and FQNEAQ (reference sequence). The trim removed 5 bases at V and 10 bases at J, leaving 17 bases unmatched. There are 16 residues in the CDR3. Supplemented by reference TRBV7-9 and TRBJ2-1, the full variable domain reads DTGVSQNPRHKITKRGQNVTFRCDPISEHNRLYWYRQTLGQGPEFLTYFQNEAQLEKSRLLSDRFSAERPKGSFSTLEIQRTEQGDSAMYLCASSPRYGGSSHEQFFGPGTRLTVL.

This clonotype showed up many times. V usage is TRBV7-9 and J usage is TRBJ2-5; TRBD2 matches 8 bases. With V trimmed by 5 bases and J by 2 bases, 4 bases remained unmatched. This CDR3 has 14 residues. Germline CDR1 is SEHNR and CDR2 is FQNEAQ (reference sequence). The CDR3 sequence is CASSLSGTQETQYF. In nucleotides, the CDR3 is TGTGCCAGCAGCCTTAGCGGGACGCAAGAGACCCAGTACTTC.

This clonotype has more than one count but fewer than ten. The genes are TRBV4-2 and TRBJ2-3; D not resolved. Germline V gene sequence: CDR1 LGHNA, CDR2 YNFKEQ. V lost 0 bases to trimming and J lost 4 bases, with 11 bases between them. The CDR3 is made up of 15 amino acids. Here the CDR3 DNA reads TGTGCCAGCAGCCAAGATCTCGGTAGCCCAGATACGCAGTATTTT. Protein product: CASSQDLGSPDTQYF.

In its sample, this clonotype was seen many times. This chain joins TRBV20-1 and TRBJ1-1, with D uncertain. Between the trimmed V and J ends, which lost 2 bases and 0 bases, there was a span of 10 bases. The length of the CDR3 is 14 residues. Germline CDR1 and CDR2: DFQATT and SNEGSKA (reference sequence). The DNA for the CDR3 is TGCAGTGCTAGACCCAGCCATGTGAACACTGAAGCTTTCTTT. Encoded protein: CSARPSHVNTEAFF.

There are many counts of this clonotype. CDR3 amino acids: CASSFREYGYTF. DNA of the CDR3: TGTGCCAGCAGTTTTAGGGAGTATGGCTACACCTTC. V gene TRBV28 combines with J gene TRBJ1-2; D is undetermined. Germline assignment: CDR1 MDHEN and CDR2 SYDVKM. Trimming removed 3 bases from V and 5 bases from J, with 7 bases in between. This CDR3 region has 12 residues.